This T cell receptor beta chain was retrieved from a study of blood T cell repertoires in COVID-19. This clone was counted once. The trim removed 4 bases at V and 7 bases at J, leaving 8 bases unmatched. CDR3 length: 16 amino acids. Germline-derived CDR1 and CDR2 are LGHDT and YNNKEL (reference sequence). Measured with immunoSEQ multiplex PCR; TCRdb has only the in-frame clones, and not every one. The sample includes roughly 220,000 clones, 82% of them seen just once. The sequencing sample was made of peripheral blood. This chain joins TRBV3-1 (or the pseudogene TRBV3-2) and TRBJ2-2; 11 bases are shared with TRBD2. The receptor was isolated from a woman aged 80 or older with COVID-19, enrolled during active disease. Written as DNA, the CDR3 is TGTGCCAGCAGCCTCTATCTAGCGGGGGGTAACGGGGAGCTGTTTTTT. It yields the protein CASSLYLAGGNGELFF.